This T cell receptor beta chain was profiled in a study of blood T cell repertoires in COVID-19. Study-wide context: The study drew acute and convalescent COVID-19 samples from the United States, Italy and Spain. T cells, B-cell-depleted T cells, or PBMCs provided the cDNA or gDNA that served as material.

Per the study methods: Nucleated cell number was recorded as an estimate derived from reference gene primer amplification. The protocol was immunoSEQ multiplex PCR, while the TCRdb copy is restricted to in-frame clones and leaves out a portion. V and J calls plus clone size are reproduced from that table; the DNA served to infer D and trimming. This table holds approximately 89,000 clones, around four fifths found once. The sequence was obtained from a human donor in a cohort sampled during active COVID-19. Input material: peripheral blood.

The CDR3 DNA reads TGTGCCAGCAGCTTAATGTCAGGGCCCGGGGAGCTGTTTTTT. Translated: CASSLMSGPGELFF. The J gene is TRBJ2-2, the V gene TRBV7-3; the D gene is possibly TRBD1 (5 bases). The CDR3 contains 14 residues. V was trimmed by 1 base and J by 6 bases, leaving 9 bases between them. Per germline, CDR1 SGHTA and CDR2 FQGTGA.